This T cell receptor (beta chain) emerged from a study of OX40 agonist ivuxolimab in advanced cancers. The overall study: Patients received ivuxolimab, an agonistic anti-OX40 (CD134) antibody. Three patients showed partial responses: one hepatocellular carcinoma and two cutaneous melanoma cases. Study-level findings and limits: The average count of expanded clones was higher among CD8+ T cells than among CD4+. Clones of CD4+ and CD8+ blood T cells grew by week 6 at doses of 0.1 to 3.0 mg/kg.

Details on this clone: Its antigen is unknown.

Unmatched junction bases numbered 19, after V lost 1 base and J lost 6 bases. Per germline, CDR1 SGHVS and CDR2 FQNEAQ. This CDR3 has 20 amino acids. Only in-frame clones appear in the TCRdb table, and some are missing; sequencing was by immunoSEQ multiplex PCR. The table lists tens of thousands of clones, 80% to 95% of them singletons, with roughly 9.8% in the top ten. The chain carries TRBV7-8 and TRBJ2-2; 8 bases agree with TRBD2. This TCR was sampled from an adult with an advanced solid tumor such as melanoma, head and neck, liver or kidney cancer. Sequences were derived from CD4+ or CD8+ T cells sorted from blood, sampled in a trial of the OX40 agonist ivuxolimab. The CDR3 DNA reads as TGTGCCAGCAGCTTAGTCCCCCTCCGCACAAGCGGGAGTAAGGCCGGGGAGCTGTTTTTT. Encoded protein: CASSLVPLRTSGSKAGELFF.